Listed here are 17 T cell receptor beta chains from one sample, sequenced in a study of blood T cell repertoires in COVID-19. TCRdb's copy holds only in-frame clones and misses some; the assay was immunoSEQ multiplex PCR. The data show about 280,000 clones, approximately 85% seen once. Sequences were obtained from peripheral blood. Receptor source: a man between 50 and 59 years old with active or convalescent COVID-19.

The genes are TRBV2 and TRBJ2-7; D is ambiguous. The V gene lost 8 bases and the J gene lost 4 bases, with 12 bases spanning the gap. Germline assignment: CDR1 SNHLY and CDR2 FYNNEI. The CDR3 sequence is 12 residues long. CDR3 sequence: CASGQVLYEQYF. CDR3 in DNA: TGTGCCAGCGGTCAGGTGCTTTACGAGCAGTACTTC.

There are a few counts of this clone. The sample holds other DNA sequences that translate to the same CDR3. This rearrangement joins TRBV30 to TRBJ1-5; D is unresolved. The CDR3 covers 13 residues. Trimming shortened V by 0 bases and J by 6 bases, and 9 bases separated the two germline ends. Germline CDR1 and CDR2: GTSNPN and SVGIG (reference sequence). The CDR3: CAWSVSSGQPQHF. CDR3 sequence (DNA): TGTGCCTGGAGTGTAAGCTCGGGTCAGCCCCAGCATTTT.

The chain links TRBV10-2 to TRBJ1-2; 10 bases fit TRBD1. The CDR3 loop spans 17 amino acids. Trimming took 3 bases from V and 1 from J; bases not matched to a gene: 8. Germline-derived CDR1 and CDR2 are WSHSY and SAAADI. The CDR3: CASSESDRGRYNYGYTF. CDR3 nucleotide sequence: TGCGCCAGCAGTGAAAGTGACAGGGGGCGATATAACTATGGCTACACCTTC.

The chain's CDR3 is CASSYEGAGTEAFF. The CDR3 DNA is TGTGCCAGCAGTTACGAAGGGGCTGGGACTGAAGCTTTCTTT. The rearrangement uses TRBV6-2 or TRBV6-3 and TRBJ1-1, with a tentative D call TRBD1 (5 bases). Germline CDR1 and CDR2: MNHEY and SVGEGT. Trimming left V 2 bases short and J 5 bases short, with 12 bases between. There are 14 residues in the CDR3.

The chain carries TRBV6-1 and TRBJ2-2; 7 positions agree with TRBD2. Germline trimming cut 8 bases from V and 3 bases from J; bases unmatched to any gene: 0. CDR3 length: 12 amino acids. Per the germline V gene, CDR1 is MNHNS and CDR2 is SASEGT. CDR3 nucleotide sequence: TGTGCCAGCCGGGAGGACACCGGGGAGCTGTTTTTT. Amino acid sequence: CASREDTGELFF.

This chain's CDR3 is CASIPGGAGDTEAFF. The DNA of the CDR3 is TGTGCCAGTATCCCAGGGGGCGCGGGGGACACTGAAGCTTTCTTT. V and J are TRBV19 and TRBJ1-1, with TRBD1 matching over 8 bases. Germline V gene sequence: CDR1 LNHDA, CDR2 SQIVND (reference sequence). The CDR3 loop spans 15 amino acids. V dropped 7 bases and J dropped 3; count of bases not matched to a gene: 10.

The chain carries TRBV19 and TRBJ1-2; 10 nucleotides line up with TRBD1. The CDR3 consists of 15 residues. V trimming: 3 bases; J trimming: 9 bases; junction bases outside the gene matches: 10. Germline V gene lookup returns CDR1 LNHDA and CDR2 SQIVND (reference sequence). In nucleotides, the CDR3 is TGTGCCAGTAGTATCGTTGGGGACAGGGGTTTCCGCTACACCTTC. Protein: CASSIVGDRGFRYTF.

The chain is built from TRBV10-3 and TRBJ1-1; TRBD1 might be the D (6 bases). The V gene's germline CDR1 is ENHRY and CDR2 SYGVKD. CDR3 length: 20 residues. The V end was cut by 0 bases, the J end by 2 bases, with 25 bases between. The DNA for the CDR3 is TGTGCCATCAGTGAGTCGATCCCTCGCCGTACAGGGAAAGTAAACACTGAAGCTTTCTTT. This encodes CAISESIPRRTGKVNTEAFF.

CDR3 loop: CASSARTGKTQPQHF. The CDR3 DNA is TGTGCCAGCAGTGCTAGGACAGGGAAAACTCAGCCCCAGCATTTT. This chain connects TRBV2 to TRBJ1-5; 8 bases fit TRBD1. The CDR3 is made up of 15 amino acids. After removal of 4 bases from V and 6 bases from J, the junction contained 8 bases not matched to a gene. Germline values: CDR1 SNHLY, CDR2 FYNNEI.

The chain carries TRBV11-2 and TRBJ2-1; 7 bases agree with TRBD2. The CDR3 contains 15 residues. V trimming: 1 base; J trimming: 10 bases; junction bases outside the gene matches: 10. CDR1 and CDR2 from the germline V gene are SGHAT and FQNNGV. The CDR3 bases are TGTGCCAGCAGCTTAGGGACTAGTGAGCTCTGGGAGCAGTTCTTC. Amino acids: CASSLGTSELWEQFF.

The chain uses TRBV7-6 and TRBJ2-3; maybe TRBD2 (5 bases). V dropped 5 bases and J dropped 2 bases, with 17 bases sitting between them. Germline assignment: CDR1 SGHVS and CDR2 FNYEAQ. This CDR3 spans 16 amino acids. This CDR3 is CASSPRMRTHTDTQYF. The CDR3 DNA sequence: TGTGCCAGCAGCCCCCGTATGAGGACTCACACAGATACGCAGTATTTT.

The gene calls are TRBV2 and TRBJ1-1; TRBD1 matches 10 bases. From germline, CDR1 is SNHLY and CDR2 FYNNEI. This CDR3 region has 14 residues. The V gene end was trimmed by 7 bases and the J gene end by 3 bases; junction bases not matched to a gene: 5. CDR3 in amino acids: CASNRDRGDTEAFF. The CDR3 DNA is TGTGCCAGCAACCGGGACAGGGGCGACACTGAAGCTTTCTTT. Based on the CDR3 plus reference TRBV2 and TRBJ1-1, the full variable domain is EPEVTQTPSHQVTQMGQEVILRCVPISNHLYFYWYRQILGQKVEFLVSFYNNEISEKSEIFDDQFSVERPDGSNFTLKIRSTKLEDSAMYFCASNRDRGDTEAFFGQGTRLTVV.

The genes are TRBV19 and TRBJ2-7, with D perhaps matching TRBD2 (5 bases). CDR1 LNHDA and CDR2 SQIVND come from the germline V gene (reference sequence). Trimming took off 6 bases at V and 2 bases at J, with 20 bases between the two ends. This CDR3 is built from 16 residues. The CDR3 is CASRKDTGMGTYEQYF. DNA for the CDR3: TGTGCCAGTAGGAAAGACACGGGGATGGGGACCTACGAGCAGTACTTC.

Remarks on this clone: At one end the junction does not follow the germline gene, possibly because of a read error. The chain links TRBV9 to TRBJ2-5; D is perhaps TRBD1 (6 bases). Germline CDR1 is SGDLS and CDR2 is YYNGEE. This CDR3 is 15 amino acids long. Here the CDR3 reads CASSVGQADQETQYF. The CDR3 DNA is TGTGCCAGCAGCGTAGGACAGGCAGACCAGGAGACCCAGTACTTC.

J is TRBJ1-1 and V is TRBV16; 7 positions agree with TRBD1. The CDR3 sequence is 15 residues long. With 0 bases clipped from V and 1 base from J, the junction kept 2 bases outside the gene matches. The germline V gene encodes CDR1 KGHSY and CDR2 FQNENV. The CDR3 region is CASSQSRTGNTEAFF. The DNA for the CDR3 is TGTGCCAGCAGCCAATCGCGGACAGGGAACACTGAAGCTTTCTTT.

V usage is TRBV5-6 and J usage is TRBJ2-5; 12 nucleotides align to TRBD1. CDR1 is SGHDT and CDR2 is YYEEEE in the germline V gene. The CDR3 consists of 17 residues. Unmatched junction bases numbered 9, after V lost 2 bases and J lost 4 bases. The CDR3 loop reads CASSFWDRGLSIETQYF. The CDR3 DNA sequence: TGTGCCAGCAGCTTTTGGGACAGGGGGCTGTCGATAGAGACCCAGTACTTC.

This clone showed up just a few times. V and J are TRBV18 and TRBJ2-7; perhaps TRBD2 as D (6 bases). The V end was cut by 5 bases, the J end by 3 bases, with 8 bases between. Germline lookup yields CDR1 KGHSH and CDR2 LQKENI. The CDR3 is 12 residues long. CDR3 region: CASSSTSYEQYF. The CDR3 DNA reads as TGTGCCAGCTCATCGACTAGCTACGAGCAGTACTTC.